A selection of T cell receptor beta chains follows, all from one sample in a study of blood T cell repertoires in COVID-19. TCRdb keeps only in-frame clones here, not all; method: immunoSEQ multiplex PCR. Of approximately 200,000 clones listed, around 83% are singletons. Specimen: peripheral blood. The receptors were gathered from a woman aged 50 to 60 with acute or convalescent COVID-19. The CDR3 runs from the conserved cysteine through the conserved F or W. The D gene is left open where the match is weak. Clone size, where shown, is once, few, many, or a class for clones that have expanded.

d_call clone_size j_call v_call cdr3_aa cdr3_nt
TRBD1 - TRBJ1-4 TRBV19 CASYRGGVEKLFF TGTGCCAGTTACAGGGGTGGGGTAGAAAAACTGTTTTTT
- - TRBJ1-2 TRBV4-1 CASSQADTGVHGYTF TGCGCCAGCAGCCAAGCAGACACCGGGGTCCATGGCTACACCTTC
- - TRBJ2-7 TRBV4-2 CASSQDLGRHPSEQYF TGTGCCAGCAGCCAAGATCTGGGGCGCCATCCCTCTGAGCAGTACTTC
TRBD1 - TRBJ1-2 TRBV9 CASSANTGEGNGYTF TGTGCCAGCAGCGCTAATACAGGGGAAGGTAACGGCTACACCTTC
- - TRBJ1-4 TRBV5-3 CARSPEKQVVNEKLFF TGTGCCAGAAGCCCTGAAAAACAGGTTGTTAATGAAAAACTGTTTTTT
TRBD2 - TRBJ2-3 TRBV9 CASSVVSGSVTDTQYF TGTGCCAGCAGCGTAGTAAGCGGGAGTGTCACAGATACGCAGTATTTT
TRBD2 - TRBJ2-5 TRBV7-9 CASSKPVAGASQYF TGTGCCAGCAGCAAGCCGGTAGCGGGAGCGTCCCAGTACTTC
- few TRBJ1-5 TRBV6-5 CASSASENQPQHF TGTGCCAGCAGCGCAAGCGAGAATCAGCCCCAGCATTTT
- - TRBJ2-7 TRBV3-1/TRBV3-2 CASSQRRTTYEQYF TGTGCCAGCAGCCAACGTAGGACTACCTACGAGCAGTACTTC
- - TRBJ1-2 TRBV28 CASIGANYGYTF TGTGCCAGCATCGGGGCTAACTATGGCTACACCTTC
TRBD2 - TRBJ2-7 TRBV7-2 CASSSAGTSGYEQYF TGTGCCAGCAGCTCCGCCGGGACTAGCGGCTACGAGCAGTACTTC
TRBD2 - TRBJ2-1 TRBV27 CASSSLGSSGLYNEQFF TGTGCCAGCAGTTCTCTGGGATCTAGCGGGTTGTACAATGAGCAGTTCTTC
TRBD2 - TRBJ2-3 TRBV5-1 CASSLTSGSTDTQYF TGCGCCAGCAGCTTGACTAGCGGGAGCACAGATACGCAGTATTTT
- - TRBJ1-5 TRBV28 CASSSYQPQHF TGTGCCAGCAGTTCTTATCAGCCCCAGCATTTT
- - TRBJ1-1 TRBV25-1 CASSASDRNTEAFF TGTGCCAGCAGTGCGTCGGACAGAAACACTGAAGCTTTCTTT
TRBD2 - TRBJ2-5 TRBV6-2/TRBV6-3 CASSYSTSGGTETQYF TGTGCCAGCAGTTACTCGACTAGCGGGGGGACAGAGACCCAGTACTTC
TRBD2 - TRBJ2-7 TRBV7-2 CASSRGQREVNSYEQYF TGTGCCAGCAGCCGTGGCCAGCGGGAGGTCAACTCCTACGAGCAGTACTTC
TRBD2 - TRBJ2-7 TRBV7-9 CASTSGLAGRVEQYF TGTGCCAGCACCTCCGGGCTAGCGGGGAGAGTCGAGCAGTACTTC
- - TRBJ1-1 TRBV5-1 CASSQDSSNTEAFF TGCGCCAGCAGCCAGGACAGTTCGAACACTGAAGCTTTCTTT
TRBD2 - TRBJ2-3 TRBV28 CASWGLAGLDTQYF TGTGCCAGCTGGGGACTAGCGGGACTGGATACGCAGTATTTT
TRBD1 - TRBJ1-3 TRBV9 CASSPTGQTSGNTIYF TGTGCCAGCAGCCCGACAGGGCAGACCTCTGGAAACACCATATATTTT
TRBD1 - TRBJ1-1 TRBV28 CASTTTGRWVGNTEAFF TGTGCCAGCACCACGACAGGGAGGTGGGTAGGGAACACTGAAGCTTTCTTT
TRBD2 - TRBJ2-2 TRBV7-3 CASSGGPNTGELFF TGTGCCAGCTCGGGGGGGCCGAACACCGGGGAGCTGTTTTTT
- - TRBJ2-7 TRBV12-5 CASGLYTYYEQYF TGTGCTAGTGGTTTGTATACCTACTACGAGCAGTACTTC
- - TRBJ1-5 TRBV6-5 CASSYREYWPQHF TGTGCCAGCAGTTATCGGGAGTATTGGCCCCAGCATTTT
- - TRBJ1-2 TRBV11-2 CASSLDREGGYTF TGTGCCAGCAGCTTAGACAGGGAGGGTGGCTACACCTTC
- - TRBJ2-7 TRBV5-1 CASRDGTGSYEQYF TGCGCCAGCAGGGACGGGACTGGGTCCTACGAGCAGTACTTC
- - TRBJ1-1 TRBV5-1 CASMVGAMNTEAFF TGCGCCAGCATGGTGGGCGCCATGAACACTGAAGCTTTCTTT
- once TRBJ2-3 TRBV28 CASRLVTGDTQYF TGTGCCAGCAGATTGGTGACTGGAGATACGCAGTATTTT
- - TRBJ1-5 TRBV7-7 CASSLDPNQPQHF TGTGCTAGCAGCTTAGATCCGAATCAGCCCCAGCATTTT
- - TRBJ1-4 TRBV5-1 CASRSQGSNEKLFF TGCGCCAGCAGATCCCAGGGGTCTAATGAAAAACTGTTTTTT
- few TRBJ1-2 TRBV24-1 CATQSGVLDGYTF TGTGCCACCCAAAGCGGGGTCCTCGATGGCTACACCTTC
TRBD1 - TRBJ1-5 TRBV27 CASSWDRNQPQHF TGTGCCAGCAGTTGGGACAGAAATCAGCCCCAGCATTTT
- - TRBJ2-5 TRBV7-7 CASSEDRYQETQYF TGTGCTAGCAGCGAAGACAGATACCAAGAGACCCAGTACTTC
- few TRBJ2-2 TRBV27 CASTAGRSFSGELFF TGTGCCAGCACGGCGGGCCGATCGTTTTCTGGGGAGCTGTTTTTT
TRBD2 - TRBJ2-2 TRBV28 CAIGGVGELFF TGTGCCATCGGGGGGGTCGGGGAGCTGTTTTTT
TRBD1 - TRBJ2-7 TRBV7-9 CASSGRRDRDYEQYF TGTGCCAGCAGCGGTCGGCGGGACAGGGACTACGAGCAGTACTTC
- - TRBJ1-5 TRBV5-6 CASSLRQSNQPQHF TGTGCCAGCAGCTTAAGACAGAGCAATCAGCCCCAGCATTTT
- - TRBJ1-5 TRBV21-1 CASSKRGDSHSNQPQHF TGTGCCAGCAGCAAAAGAGGGGACAGTCATAGCAATCAGCCCCAGCATTTT
TRBD2 - TRBJ2-1 TRBV27 CASRNRLAGGSEQFF TGTGCCAGCAGAAACAGACTAGCGGGGGGCTCTGAGCAGTTCTTC
- - TRBJ1-1 TRBV7-2 CASSSLLNTEAFF TGTGCCAGCAGCTCCCTCCTGAACACTGAAGCTTTCTTT
TRBD1 - TRBJ2-7 TRBV18 CASSLGQGSYEQYF TGTGCCAGCTCACTCGGACAGGGTTCCTACGAGCAGTACTTC
TRBD1 few TRBJ1-2 TRBV10-3 CAISESQGALYGYTF TGTGCCATCAGTGAGTCACAGGGGGCTTTGTATGGCTACACCTTC
- - TRBJ1-4 TRBV11-2 CASSSGFPTNEKLFF TGTGCCAGCAGCTCGGGATTTCCAACTAATGAAAAACTGTTTTTT
- - TRBJ1-1 TRBV5-6 CASSLALSTEAFF TGTGCCAGCAGCTTGGCCCTCAGCACTGAAGCTTTCTTT
- - TRBJ1-2 TRBV28 CASSYPSGARYGYTF TGTGCCAGCAGTTACCCCTCAGGGGCGCGCTATGGCTACACCTTC